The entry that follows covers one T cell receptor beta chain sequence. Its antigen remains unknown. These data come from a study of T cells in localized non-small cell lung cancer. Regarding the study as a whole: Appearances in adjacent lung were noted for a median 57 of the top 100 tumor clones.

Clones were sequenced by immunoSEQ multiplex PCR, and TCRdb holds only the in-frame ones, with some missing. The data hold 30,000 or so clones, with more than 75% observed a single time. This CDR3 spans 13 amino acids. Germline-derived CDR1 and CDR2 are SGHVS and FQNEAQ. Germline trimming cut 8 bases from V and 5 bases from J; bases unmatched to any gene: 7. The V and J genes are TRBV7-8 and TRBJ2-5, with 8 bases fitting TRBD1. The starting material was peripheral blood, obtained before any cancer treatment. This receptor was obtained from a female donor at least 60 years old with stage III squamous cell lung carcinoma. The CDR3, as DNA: TGTGCCAGCCGCAGGGGGCGAGGGGAGACCCAGTACTTC. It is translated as CASRRGRGETQYF.